These 26 T cell receptor beta chains were all obtained from the same sample, sequenced in a study of blood T cell repertoires in COVID-19. The repertoire was sequenced with immunoSEQ multiplex PCR; TCRdb's copy has only in-frame clones and lacks some. The data show about 56,000 clones, around four fifths seen once. Material: peripheral blood. The receptors come from a woman older than 75 with acute or convalescent COVID-19.

The CDR3 bases are TGTGCCAGCAGCTTAGAGGTTGTGGGGGCTCATGGCTACACCTTC. Encoded protein: CASSLEVVGAHGYTF. The chain couples TRBV7-2 to TRBJ1-2; maybe TRBD1 (6 bases). Germline-derived CDR1 and CDR2 are SGHTA and FQGNSA. The ends were cut back, 1 base at V and 6 bases at J, with 15 bases in the middle. The CDR3 contains 15 residues.

In this sample, this clone turned up once. This chain connects TRBV2 to TRBJ2-1, with TRBD1 matching 9 bases. J was trimmed by 8 bases and V by 4 bases; bases with no gene match: 15. CDR1 and CDR2 from the germline V gene are SNHLY and FYNNEI. This CDR3 comprises 17 residues. DNA of the CDR3: TGTGCCAGCAGTGTCCCGGGACAGGGTAAGGGGCCGGATGAGCAGTTCTTC. It is translated as CASSVPGQGKGPDEQFF.

The rearrangement uses TRBV7-8 and TRBJ2-2; D is possibly TRBD2 (5 bases). V lost 2 bases to trimming and J lost 5 bases, with 12 bases between them. The CDR3 extends over 15 amino acids. Germline V lookup: CDR1 SGHVS, CDR2 FQNEAQ. In nucleotides, the CDR3 is TGTGCCAGCAGCTTACTAAAACCGGGGACCGGGGAGCTGTTTTTT. Its translation: CASSLLKPGTGELFF.

CDR3 sequence (DNA): TGTGCCAGCAGCTTCGCGGGTCAGCCCCAGCATTTT. This translates into CASSFAGQPQHF. V is TRBV11-3 and J is TRBJ1-5; D is unresolved. In germline, CDR1 is SGHNT, CDR2 YENEEA. The CDR3 runs 12 residues. Trimming removed 3 bases at V and 6 bases at J, with 6 bases between.

The V call is TRBV6-5, the J call TRBJ2-4; TRBD1 matches at 8 bases. The V gene's germline CDR1 is MNHEY and CDR2 SVGAGI. With V trimmed by 9 bases and J by 4 bases, 11 bases remained unmatched. CDR3 length: 15 residues. The CDR3 DNA sequence: TGTGCCAGTACCGGACAGGGTAAGAGGAAAAACATTCAGTACTTC. This codes for CASTGQGKRKNIQYF.

The V and J genes are TRBV18 and TRBJ2-7; D is unresolved. Trimming left V 2 bases short and J 7 bases short, with 12 bases between. In germline, CDR1 is KGHSH, CDR2 LQKENI. The CDR3 extends over 13 amino acids. In DNA, the CDR3 is TGTGCCAGCTCACCAGGAATTACGAGGGAGCAGTACTTC. It encodes CASSPGITREQYF.

This clone came up a few times. V and J are TRBV30 and TRBJ2-2; TRBD2 might be the D (5 bases). V lost 4 bases to trimming and J lost 4 bases, with 19 bases between them. Germline CDR1 is GTSNPN and CDR2 is SVGIG (reference sequence). The CDR3 is made up of 16 amino acids. CDR3 nucleotide sequence: TGTGCCTGGATGGATCTCGTGACTAAAAGCACCGGGGAGCTGTTTTTT. Protein product: CAWMDLVTKSTGELFF. The variable domain in full, completed from reference TRBV30 and TRBJ2-2, reads SQTIHQWPATLVQPVGSPLSLECTVEGTSNPNLYWYRQAAGRGLQLLFYSVGIGQISSEVPQNLSASRPQDRQFILSSKKLLLSDSGFYLCAWMDLVTKSTGELFFGEGSRLTVL.

This clone was picked up a small number of times. The genes are TRBV12-3 or TRBV12-4 and TRBJ1-2, with D possibly TRBD1 on 5 matching bases. Deletions cut 4 bases from V and 2 bases from J, with 8 bases between. The CDR3 is 13 amino acids. The CDR3 DNA sequence: TGTGCCAGCAGTTCGACAGCCAACTATGGCTACACCTTC. This gives the protein CASSSTANYGYTF.

This chain connects TRBV3-1 (or the pseudogene TRBV3-2) to TRBJ1-2, with D possibly TRBD1 on 6 matching bases. Trimming took off 5 bases at V and 0 bases at J, with 16 bases between the two ends. Germline lookup yields CDR1 LGHDT and CDR2 YNNKEL (reference sequence). The CDR3 consists of 16 residues. The CDR3 DNA reads TGTGCCAGCAGCAACCGGGACATAGTTACTAACTATGGCTACACCTTC. It specifies CASSNRDIVTNYGYTF.

The chain joins TRBV12-3 or TRBV12-4 to TRBJ2-1; unclear D gene. The CDR3 has 13 residues. The V end was cut by 6 bases, the J end by 4 bases, with 10 bases between. CDR3 coding DNA: TGTGCCAGCAGCCCTCTACAGTACAATGAGCAGTTCTTC. This encodes CASSPLQYNEQFF.

The chain carries TRBV4-2 and TRBJ2-2; TRBD2 agrees at 8 bases. Germline V lookup: CDR1 LGHNA, CDR2 YNFKEQ. The length of the CDR3 is 15 residues. The junction had 4 bases not matched to a gene; V was cut back by 6 bases and J by 1 base. DNA for the CDR3: TGTGCCAGCAGTACGAGCGGGGGGAACACCGGGGAGCTGTTTTTT. The encoded protein is CASSTSGGNTGELFF.

The genes are TRBV12-3 or TRBV12-4 and TRBJ1-4; unclear D gene. V was shortened by 6 bases and J by 8 bases, with 13 bases between the two germline ends. This CDR3 has 13 residues. CDR3 bases: TGTGCCAGCAGAGCGGCAATGGGCGAAAAACTGTTTTTT. This translates into CASRAAMGEKLFF.

This clone came up a few times. This sample includes further DNA sequences coding for the same CDR3. The CDR3 DNA is TGTGCCAGTAGGTCCGACAGGGGTCCGGGTCAGCCCCAGCATTTT. Residues: CASRSDRGPGQPQHF. V gene TRBV19 combines with J gene TRBJ1-5; the match to TRBD1 covers 8 bases. Germline V gene sequence: CDR1 LNHDA, CDR2 SQIVND (reference sequence). Losses at the gene ends were 6 bases for V and 6 bases for J; bases not matched to a gene: 10. The CDR3 consists of 15 residues.

This clone was counted once. This rearrangement joins TRBV20-1 to TRBJ1-3; TRBD1 matches at 9 bases. There are 15 residues in the CDR3. Germline CDR1 DFQATT, CDR2 SNEGSKA (reference sequence). The V gene end was trimmed by 3 bases and the J gene end by 4 bases; junction bases not matched to a gene: 7. CDR3 DNA sequence: TGCAGTGCTAGTTCCGGGACAGGGTTCGGAAACACCATATATTTT. Protein product: CSASSGTGFGNTIYF.

The chain recombines TRBV7-9 with TRBJ1-4; possibly TRBD1 for D (5 bases). V was shortened by 1 base and J by 7 bases, with 13 bases between the two germline ends. CDR1 SEHNR and CDR2 FQNEAQ come from the germline V gene (reference sequence). The CDR3 is made up of 15 amino acids. CDR3: CASSLDRGMGEKLFF. In nucleotides, the CDR3 is TGTGCCAGCAGCTTAGATAGGGGCATGGGTGAAAAACTGTTTTTT.

The chain joins TRBV3-1 (or the pseudogene TRBV3-2) to TRBJ2-7; 9 nucleotides agree with TRBD2. Germline loops: CDR1 LGHDT, CDR2 YNNKEL (reference sequence). CDR3 size: 15 residues. V lost 7 bases and J lost 6; bases outside the gene matches: 13. The CDR3: CASTTLAGRFSEQYF. CDR3 DNA: TGTGCCAGCACTACACTAGCGGGCCGTTTTTCCGAGCAGTACTTC.

This chain joins TRBV7-6 and TRBJ1-2; 8 bases match TRBD1. V shed 5 bases and J 9 bases; nucleotides not matched to a gene: 20. In germline, CDR1 is SGHVS, CDR2 FNYEAQ. The CDR3 sequence is 17 residues long. The CDR3 sequence is CASSLPGQDGRLWRYTF. The CDR3 nucleotides are TGTGCCAGCAGCCTACCGGGACAGGACGGAAGGCTATGGCGCTACACCTTC.

This clone was detected only once. J is TRBJ2-3 and V is TRBV7-6; TRBD2 agrees at 13 bases. The CDR3 length is 18 residues. Germline V gives CDR1 SGHVS, CDR2 FNYEAQ. J gave up 4 bases and V 1 base, and 8 bases lay outside the gene matches. CDR3 nucleotides: TGTGCCAGCAGCTTAGAACTAGCGGGGGGGCTTGGGGCAGATACGCAGTATTTT. It yields the protein CASSLELAGGLGADTQYF.

The rearrangement joins TRBV5-4 to TRBJ2-2; possible D gene TRBD2, 6 bases. This CDR3 spans 16 amino acids. Germline CDR1 SGHNT, CDR2 YYREEE (reference sequence). V lost 4 bases to trimming and J lost 0 bases, with 13 bases between them. CDR3 DNA: TGTGCCAGCAGCCTGGGGACTTATGCGAACACCGGGGAGCTGTTTTTT. Its translation is CASSLGTYANTGELFF.

This chain links TRBV5-4 with TRBJ2-2; the match to TRBD2 covers 13 bases. CDR3 size: 15 residues. Trimming took 4 bases from V and 6 from J; bases not matched to a gene: 3. Germline CDR1 is SGHNT and CDR2 is YYREEE (reference sequence). The CDR3 DNA is TGTGCCAGCAGCCTGGGACTAGCGGGGCCCGGGGAGCTGTTTTTT. Encoded protein: CASSLGLAGPGELFF.

The chain recombines TRBV3-1 (or the pseudogene TRBV3-2) with TRBJ1-1; possible D gene TRBD1, 5 bases. Germline V gene lookup returns CDR1 LGHDT and CDR2 YNNKEL (reference sequence). Trimming removed 4 bases from V and 5 bases from J, with 20 bases in between. This CDR3 spans 16 amino acids. CDR3 region: CASSPQGEGRRTEAFF. CDR3 bases: TGTGCCAGCAGCCCGCAAGGGGAGGGGAGGCGAACTGAAGCTTTCTTT.

The V and J genes are TRBV29-1 and TRBJ2-5, with 10 bases matching TRBD1. The germline V gene encodes CDR1 SQVTM and CDR2 ANQGSEA. J gave up 4 bases and V 5 bases, and 4 bases lay outside the gene matches. The CDR3 loop spans 13 amino acids. CDR3 coding DNA: TGCAGCGTTCCGTGGACAGGGGGAGAGACCCAGTACTTC. This gives the protein CSVPWTGGETQYF.

This chain connects TRBV14 to TRBJ1-4; maybe TRBD1 (6 bases). The CDR3 is 12 amino acids. V was pared by 6 bases and J by 10 bases, with 12 bases between. CDR1 is SGHDN and CDR2 is FVKESK in the germline V gene. The chain's CDR3 is CASRPDSGKLFF. The CDR3 coding sequence is TGTGCCAGCAGACCGGACAGTGGAAAACTGTTTTTT.

The genes are TRBV19 and TRBJ1-2; D remains ambiguous. Germline CDR1 LNHDA, CDR2 SQIVND (reference sequence). The CDR3 has 15 residues. Trimming cost V 6 bases and J 4 bases, with 18 bases left between them. This CDR3 is CASSDPLDGIYGYTF. CDR3 DNA: TGTGCCAGTAGCGATCCTCTCGACGGGATCTATGGCTACACCTTC.

The V gene is TRBV5-4, the J gene TRBJ2-2, with TRBD1 identical over 7 bases. The trim removed 4 bases at V and 3 bases at J, leaving 12 bases unmatched. Germline loops: CDR1 SGHNT, CDR2 YYREEE (reference sequence). This CDR3 is built from 17 residues. The CDR3 spells CASSTNRGSRDTGELFF. The CDR3 DNA reads TGTGCCAGCAGCACCAACAGGGGCTCGAGGGACACCGGGGAGCTGTTTTTT. Full variable domain (remainder filled in from reference TRBV5-4 and TRBJ2-2): ETGVTQSPTHLIKTRGQQVTLRCSSQSGHNTVSWYQQALGQGPQFIFQYYREEENGRGNFPPRFSGLQFPNYSSELNVNALELDDSALYLCASSTNRGSRDTGELFFGEGSRLTVL.

The V and J genes are TRBV2 and TRBJ1-5, with TRBD1 identical over 10 bases. The V gene end was trimmed by 6 bases and the J gene end by 9 bases; junction bases not matched to a gene: 8. The CDR3 spans 14 residues. In germline, CDR1 is SNHLY, CDR2 FYNNEI. Written as DNA, the CDR3 is TGTGCCAGCAGAGGACAGGGGGAGGGTGCGCCCCAGCATTTT. The encoded protein is CASRGQGEGAPQHF.